The present entry profiles one T cell receptor beta chain with its context. No antigen is known for it. The record originates from a study of human T cells and chemical hapten exposure. Study-level background: Patients received weekly diphenylcyclopropenone doses to the scalp throughout the roughly 26-week study. Study results and limitations: The study found that PT1 expanded TCR counts correlated positively with patch test score. Unchanged with DPC sensitization were TCRs above 1 in 1000 frequency.

The sample's time point: patch test 1, 2 weeks after DPC sensitization. Treatment specified: therapeutic diphenylcyclopropenone sensitization with weekly scalp DPC. It was from unfractionated whole blood that total RNA was extracted. In TCRdb, the RACE reads were re-called with MiXCR into one record per CDR3 protein. The sample lists 300,000 to 400,000 distinct CDR3 sequences, under 9% occurring once. The CDR3 has 13 amino acids. The germline CDR1 and CDR2 sequences are SNHLY and FYNNEI. Losses at the gene ends were 8 bases for V and 3 bases for J; bases not matched to a gene: 3. The TCR originated in a woman under 30 with alopecia areata. Some clones in this sample may be carry-over from other donors' samples. Sequencing used whole blood, obtained in connection with sensitization to the hapten diphenylcyclopropenone (DPC). The chain carries TRBV2 and TRBJ2-2; 7 nucleotides match TRBD1. The DNA of the CDR3 is TGTGCCAGCGGACAGGAAGACACCGGGGAGCTGTTTTTT. It codes for CASGQEDTGELFF.